This T cell receptor beta chain was observed in a study of blood T cell repertoires in COVID-19. Study background: COVID-19 samples, acute and convalescent, were from the United States, Italy and Spain. In each case, the material was cDNA or gDNA derived from T cells, B-cell-depleted T cells, or PBMCs.

This CDR3 comprises 15 residues. Germline lookup yields CDR1 MDHEN and CDR2 SYDVKM. The J segment lost 0 bases and the V segment lost 6 bases, leaving 7 bases of the junction unmatched. In the original analysis: How many nucleated cells were present was estimated from reference gene primer amplification. TCRdb's copy holds only in-frame clones and misses some; the assay was immunoSEQ multiplex PCR. The V and J calls and the clone size are those of that table, but D and trimming were determined from the DNA. The data hold 94,000 or so clones, with 75% to 85% observed a single time. Sequenced sample: peripheral blood. The chain carries TRBV28 and TRBJ1-1; 7 bases fit TRBD1. This clonotype was sampled from a man aged 55 to 70 with acute or convalescent COVID-19. Written as DNA, the CDR3 is TGTGCCAGCAGCCCATGGACAGGCCTGAACACTGAAGCTTTCTTT. Protein sequence: CASSPWTGLNTEAFF.